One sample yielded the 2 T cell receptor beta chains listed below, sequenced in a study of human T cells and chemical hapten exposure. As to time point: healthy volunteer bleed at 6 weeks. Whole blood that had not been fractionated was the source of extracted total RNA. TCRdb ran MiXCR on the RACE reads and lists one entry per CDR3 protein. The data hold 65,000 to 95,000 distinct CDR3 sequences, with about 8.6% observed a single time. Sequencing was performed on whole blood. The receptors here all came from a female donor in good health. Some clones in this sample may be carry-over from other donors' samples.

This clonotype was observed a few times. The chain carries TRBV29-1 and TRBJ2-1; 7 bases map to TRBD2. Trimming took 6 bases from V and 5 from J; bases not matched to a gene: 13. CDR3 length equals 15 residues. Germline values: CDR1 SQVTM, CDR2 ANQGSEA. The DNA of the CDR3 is TGCAGCGTCCGCGGGGGTAGGGTCCCTAACAATGAGCAGTTCTTC. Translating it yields CSVRGGRVPNNEQFF.

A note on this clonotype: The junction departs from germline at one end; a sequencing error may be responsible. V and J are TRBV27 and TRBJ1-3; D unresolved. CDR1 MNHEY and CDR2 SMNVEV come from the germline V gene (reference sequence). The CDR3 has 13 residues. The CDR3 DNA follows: TGTGCCAGCAGTTACAGCTCTGGAATCACCATATATTTT. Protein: CASSYSSGITIYF.